The present TCR beta chain was sequenced within a study of PD-1 blockade in classical Hodgkin lymphoma. Each patient's relapse followed autologous stem cell transplantation, and brentuximab vedotin exposure varied. The table came from immunoSEQ multiplex PCR; TCRdb's copy has only in-frame clones and leaves some out. The data show about 50,000 clones, with around 78% seen just once and less than 15% held by the top ten. The CDR3 runs 14 residues. From germline, CDR1 is LNHDA and CDR2 SQIVND (reference sequence). V was cut by 1 base and J by 7 bases, with 11 bases left in between. The starting material was peripheral blood mononuclear cells (PBMCs), obtained before the second cycle of nivolumab. This clonotype was sampled from a human donor with classical Hodgkin lymphoma. The chain employs TRBV19 and TRBJ2-1, with D possibly being TRBD1 (6 bases). The CDR3 is CASSIGTDANEQFF. Here the CDR3 DNA reads TGTGCCAGTAGTATAGGGACAGACGCTAATGAGCAGTTCTTC.